This paragraph reports one T cell receptor (beta chain). The data are from a study of chemoradiotherapy in HPV16-positive cancers. Study as a whole: Candidate HPV-specific T-cell clones and common TCR motifs came from functional assays in a couple of HPV16-positive patients.

CDR1 is SQVTM, CDR2 ANQGSEA, per germline. This CDR3 spans 13 amino acids. The V gene lost 6 bases and the J gene lost 5 bases, with 17 bases spanning the gap. Clones were read by immunoSEQ multiplex PCR, and TCRdb kept only the in-frame ones, dropping some. There are about 39,000 clones in the sample; roughly 77% occur only once, and more than 4.5% lies in the top ten. The clonotype originates from a human donor with HPV-associated anogenital cancer. The source was blood, collected from a patient who underwent chemoradiotherapy. The gene calls are TRBV29-1 and TRBJ2-7; D is perhaps TRBD2 (6 bases). CDR3 sequence (DNA): TGCAGCGTCGAGCCTCCGGGAGAGAACGAGCAGTACTTC. This encodes CSVEPPGENEQYF.